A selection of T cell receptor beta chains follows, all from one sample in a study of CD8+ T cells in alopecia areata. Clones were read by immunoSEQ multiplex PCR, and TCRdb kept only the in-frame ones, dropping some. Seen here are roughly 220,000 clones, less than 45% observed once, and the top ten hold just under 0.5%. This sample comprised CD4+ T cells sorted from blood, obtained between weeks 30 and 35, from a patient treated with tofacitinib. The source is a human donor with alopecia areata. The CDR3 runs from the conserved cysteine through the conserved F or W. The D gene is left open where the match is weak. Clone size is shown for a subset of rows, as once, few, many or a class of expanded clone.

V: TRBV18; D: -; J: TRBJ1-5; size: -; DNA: TGTGCCAGCTCACCAGGATTGAATCAGCCCCAGCATTTT; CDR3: CASSPGLNQPQHF
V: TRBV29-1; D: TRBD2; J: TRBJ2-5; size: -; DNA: TGCAGCGTTGTTTCCCTAGCGGGGTTTCAAGAGACCCAGTACTTC; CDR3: CSVVSLAGFQETQYF
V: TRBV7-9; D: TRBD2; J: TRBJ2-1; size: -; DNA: TGTGCCAGCAGCTCAGGGACTAGCTCCGTGGAGCAGTTCTTC; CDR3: CASSSGTSSVEQFF
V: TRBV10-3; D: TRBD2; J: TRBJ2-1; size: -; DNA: TGTGCCATAAAACTAGCGGGAGGATCCTACAATGAGCAGTTCTTC; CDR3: CAIKLAGGSYNEQFF
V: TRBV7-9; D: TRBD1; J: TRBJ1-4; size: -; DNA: TGTGCCAGCAGCCCCCCCACAGGGGTAGGAGAAAAACTGTTTTTT; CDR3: CASSPPTGVGEKLFF
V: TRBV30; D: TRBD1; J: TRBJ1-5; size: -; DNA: TGTGCCTGGAGTGTACCGAGGGGACAGGGGGTCTTCGGCAATCAGCCCCAGCATTTT; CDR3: CAWSVPRGQGVFGNQPQHF
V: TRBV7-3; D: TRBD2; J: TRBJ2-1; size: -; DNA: TGTGCCAGCAGCTTAACCCCTACACGACTAGCGGAGGGGGGCAATGAGCAGTTCTTC; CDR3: CASSLTPTRLAEGGNEQFF
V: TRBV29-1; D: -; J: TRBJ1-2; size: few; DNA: TGCAGCGGACATTCTGGGGACATAAATGGCTACACCTTC; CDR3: CSGHSGDINGYTF
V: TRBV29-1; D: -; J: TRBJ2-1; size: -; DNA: TGCAGCGTTCCGGACACGGCCTACAATGAGCAGTTCTTC; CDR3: CSVPDTAYNEQFF
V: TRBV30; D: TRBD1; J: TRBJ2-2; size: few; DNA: TGTGCCTGGAGACAACCGGGACAGGGGAAAAGGGCCGGGGAGCTGTTTTTT; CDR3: CAWRQPGQGKRAGELFF
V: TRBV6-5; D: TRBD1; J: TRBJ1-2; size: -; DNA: TGTGCCAGCAGTACTAGGACAGGGGGCAACTATGGCTACACCTTC; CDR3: CASSTRTGGNYGYTF
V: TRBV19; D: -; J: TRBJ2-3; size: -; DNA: TGTGCCACCCGACCGGAGGGCGCTACAGATACGCAGTATTTT; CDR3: CATRPEGATDTQYF
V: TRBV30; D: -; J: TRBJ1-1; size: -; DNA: TGTGCCTGGAAGGGGATGAACACTGAAGCTTTCTTT; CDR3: CAWKGMNTEAFF
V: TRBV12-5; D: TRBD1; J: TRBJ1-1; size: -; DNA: TGTGCTAGCGCCCTGGGGACAGGGAAGGGCAAGACTGAAGCTTTCTTT; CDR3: CASALGTGKGKTEAFF
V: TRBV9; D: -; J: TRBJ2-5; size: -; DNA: TGTGCCAGCGGCGAGACCCAGTACTTC; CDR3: CASGETQYF
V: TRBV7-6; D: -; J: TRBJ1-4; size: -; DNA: TGTGCCAGCAGCTGGGGCTCAAATGAAAAACTGTTTTTT; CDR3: CASSWGSNEKLFF
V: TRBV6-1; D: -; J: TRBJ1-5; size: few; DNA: TGTGCCAGCAGTGTCAGGGAATGGGATAATCAGCCCCAGCATTTT; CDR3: CASSVREWDNQPQHF
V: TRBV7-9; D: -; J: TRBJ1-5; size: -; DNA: TGTGCCAGCAATGAGGACTGGGCACAGCCCCAGCATTTT; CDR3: CASNEDWAQPQHF
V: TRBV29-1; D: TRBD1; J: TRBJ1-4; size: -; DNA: TGCAGCGCCAGGGGGTTATCAACTAATGAAAAACTGTTTTTT; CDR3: CSARGLSTNEKLFF
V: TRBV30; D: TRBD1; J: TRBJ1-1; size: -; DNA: TGTGCCTGGAACAGGGGGAACACTGAAGCTTTCTTT; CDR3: CAWNRGNTEAFF
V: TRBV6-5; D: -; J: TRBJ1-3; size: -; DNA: TGTGCCAGCACCTCCGCAGGGGCTGGAAACACCATATATTTT; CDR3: CASTSAGAGNTIYF
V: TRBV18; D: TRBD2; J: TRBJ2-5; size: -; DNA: TGTGCCAGCTCACCGATGCTAGCGGATATGCCAAGGGAGACCCAGTACTTC; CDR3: CASSPMLADMPRETQYF
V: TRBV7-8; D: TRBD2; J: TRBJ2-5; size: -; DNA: TGTGCCAGCAGCTTAGCGGGACTAGCTGGGGAGACCCAGTACTTC; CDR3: CASSLAGLAGETQYF
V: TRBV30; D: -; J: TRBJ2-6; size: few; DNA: TGTGCCTGGAGCATAGGTGGGGCCAACGTCCTGACTTTC; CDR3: CAWSIGGANVLTF
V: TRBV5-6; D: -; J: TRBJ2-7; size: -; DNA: TGTGCCAGCAGCTTTATCACCAGGGGCTCGGGGGAGCAGTACTTC; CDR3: CASSFITRGSGEQYF
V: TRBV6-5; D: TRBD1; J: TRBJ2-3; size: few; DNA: TGTGCCAGCAGAGATCAGGGGGCGCAAGATACGCAGTATTTT; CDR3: CASRDQGAQDTQYF
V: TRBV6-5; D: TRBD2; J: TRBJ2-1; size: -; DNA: TGTGCCAGCAGTAATAGCGGGGCTTCCTACAATGAGCAGTTCTTC; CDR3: CASSNSGASYNEQFF
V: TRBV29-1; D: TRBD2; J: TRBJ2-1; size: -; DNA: TGCAGCGTTGACGGATCTAGCGGGGTATACAATGAGCAGTTCTTC; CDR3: CSVDGSSGVYNEQFF
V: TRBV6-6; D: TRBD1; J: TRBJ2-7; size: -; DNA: TGTGCCAGCAGTCTCGGGACAGCCTACGAGCAGTACTTC; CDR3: CASSLGTAYEQYF
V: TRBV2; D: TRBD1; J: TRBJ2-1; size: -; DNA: TGTGCCAGCAGGGATACAGGGGGTTCATACAATGAGCAGTTCTTC; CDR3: CASRDTGGSYNEQFF
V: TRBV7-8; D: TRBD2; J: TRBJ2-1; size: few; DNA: TGTGCCAGCAGCCCCAGGACTAGCGGGAGATGGGATGAGCAGTTCTTC; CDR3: CASSPRTSGRWDEQFF
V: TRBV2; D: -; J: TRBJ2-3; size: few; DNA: TGTGCCAGCAGTGAATCGGGTAGCACAGATACGCAGTATTTT; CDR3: CASSESGSTDTQYF
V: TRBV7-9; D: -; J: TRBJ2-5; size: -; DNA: TGTGCCAGCAGCTCAACAGGGAACCAAGAGACCCAGTACTTC; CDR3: CASSSTGNQETQYF
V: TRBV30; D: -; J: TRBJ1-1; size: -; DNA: TGTGCCGCCACGAGGCTGAACACTGAAGCTTTCTTT; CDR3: CAATRLNTEAFF
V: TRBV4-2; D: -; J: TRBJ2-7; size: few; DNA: TGTGCCAGCAGCCAAGATCGCCCGGGGGAGCAGTACTTC; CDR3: CASSQDRPGEQYF
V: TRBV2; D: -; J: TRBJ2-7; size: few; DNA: TGTGCCAGCAGTGCGCGCAGCTACGAGCAGTACTTC; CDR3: CASSARSYEQYF
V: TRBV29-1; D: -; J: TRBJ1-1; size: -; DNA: TGCAGCGCTGACCATTCGAGGGCCCTGAACACTGAAGCTTTCTTT; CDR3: CSADHSRALNTEAFF
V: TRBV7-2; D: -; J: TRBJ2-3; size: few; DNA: TGTGCCAGCAGCTTTCCAGATACGCAGTATTTT; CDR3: CASSFPDTQYF
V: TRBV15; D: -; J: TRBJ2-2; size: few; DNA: TGTGCCACCAGCAGAGTGGCGGGGGCCATGCCTGCGAACACCGGGGAGCTGTTTTTT; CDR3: CATSRVAGAMPANTGELFF
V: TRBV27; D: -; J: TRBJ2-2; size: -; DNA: TGTGCCAGCCAAGGGAGGCAGGGACGAACCGGGGAGCTGTTTTTT; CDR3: CASQGRQGRTGELFF
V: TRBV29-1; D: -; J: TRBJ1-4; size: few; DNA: TGCAGCGTTGTTGGTCAGATAAATGAAAAACTGTTTTTT; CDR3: CSVVGQINEKLFF
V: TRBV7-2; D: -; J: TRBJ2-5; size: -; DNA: TGTGCCAGCAGCTCCTGGCGGGGACAAGAGACCCAGTACTTC; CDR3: CASSSWRGQETQYF
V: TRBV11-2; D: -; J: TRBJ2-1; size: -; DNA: TGTGCCAGCAGGATTCCGAGGGGACTTGCCGGGAATGAGCAGTTCTTC; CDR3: CASRIPRGLAGNEQFF
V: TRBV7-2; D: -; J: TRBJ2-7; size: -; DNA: TGTGCCAGCAGCTTACAAGGCGGGTACGAGCAGTACTTC; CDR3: CASSLQGGYEQYF
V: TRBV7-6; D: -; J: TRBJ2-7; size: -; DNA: TGTGCCAGCAGCCCTCAGGGGGGCTGGACCTACGAGCAGTACTTC; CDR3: CASSPQGGWTYEQYF
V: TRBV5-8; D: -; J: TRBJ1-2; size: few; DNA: TGTGCCAGCAGCTTGGTGGGGACTAGGCGCTATGGCTACACCTTC; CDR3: CASSLVGTRRYGYTF
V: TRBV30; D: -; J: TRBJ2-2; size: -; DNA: TGTGCCTGGAGTGTACCAGGACATGCCAAGAACACCGGGGAGCTGTTTTTT; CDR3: CAWSVPGHAKNTGELFF
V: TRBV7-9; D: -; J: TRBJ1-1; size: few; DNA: TGTGCCAGCAGCCCCCTGGGGATGGGAGGAGCTTTCTTT; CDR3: CASSPLGMGGAFF
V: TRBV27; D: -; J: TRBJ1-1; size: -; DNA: TGTGCCAGCGGGACTCACAGCCCCACTGAAGCTTTCTTT; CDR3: CASGTHSPTEAFF
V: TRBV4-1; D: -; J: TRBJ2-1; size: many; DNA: TGCGCCAGCAGCCAGGTGGATATGGGCAGCTCCTACAATGAGCAGTTCTTC; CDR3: CASSQVDMGSSYNEQFF
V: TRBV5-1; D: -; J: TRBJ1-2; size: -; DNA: TGCGCCAGCAGCTTGACAGCTAACTATGGCTACACCTTC; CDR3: CASSLTANYGYTF
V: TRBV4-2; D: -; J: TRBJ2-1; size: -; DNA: TGTGCCAGCAGCCAAGCGGACCTGAGCTCCTACAATGAGCAGTTCTTC; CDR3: CASSQADLSSYNEQFF
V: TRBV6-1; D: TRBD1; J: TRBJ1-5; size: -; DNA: TGTGCCAGCAGTACCGACAGGGCCCAGCCCCAGCATTTT; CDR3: CASSTDRAQPQHF
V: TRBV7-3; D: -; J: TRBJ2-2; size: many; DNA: TGTGCCAGCAGCTTTCCCCCGCAGGGTACAGGCACCGGGGAGCTGTTTTTT; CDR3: CASSFPPQGTGTGELFF
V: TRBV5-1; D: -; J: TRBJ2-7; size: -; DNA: TGCGCCAGCAGCTCCGGCCTTGGGGGGCTCTACGAGCAGTACTTC; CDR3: CASSSGLGGLYEQYF
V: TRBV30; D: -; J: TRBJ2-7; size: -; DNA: TGTGCCAGCCACCCGGACAGTTCGACCTACGAGCAGTACTTC; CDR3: CASHPDSSTYEQYF